This T cell receptor beta chain was observed in a study of cytomegalovirus exposure and HLA in healthy donors. Study as a whole: Earlier findings included some 100 million unique TCR beta sequences obtained from some 180 million T cells. General study findings and limits: Data from an earlier analysis indicated that most TCR beta V segments were productive either about 90% or about 30% of the time. The CMV antigen specificity of a few CMV-associated chains was confirmed through in vitro analysis.

Amplification used 60 Vbeta primers and 13 Jbeta primers. Repertoires were generated with immunoSEQ multiplex PCR, while TCRdb's copy carries only in-frame clones and drops some. This repertoire shows 150,000 to 200,000 clones, about 71% found once; its top ten account for less than 1.5%. In the case of this clone: The antigen is undetermined.

Trimming took 4 bases from V and 11 from J, leaving 21 bases between them. CDR1 is MDHEN, CDR2 SYDVKM, per germline. This CDR3 region has 15 residues. The genes are TRBV28 and TRBJ1-5; D unclear. The sequenced sample consisted of PBMCs. This TCR came from a man in his fifties or sixties in good health and CMV-seronegative. This chain's CDR3 is CASSSPAGSLGAQHF. Written as DNA, the CDR3 is TGTGCCAGCAGTTCCCCGGCGGGCTCCCTTGGGGCCCAGCATTTT.